A single sample gave rise to the 4 T cell receptor beta chains below, sequenced in a study of blood T cells in healthy people across ages. The use of a sample-barcoded 5' primer and a J-beta primer mix characterized a second PCR of roughly 6 to 11 cycles. TCRdb recomputed calls from the 5' RACE reads with MiXCR, one row per CDR3 protein. The data hold 1.2 million to 1.5 million distinct CDR3 sequences, with approximately 60% observed a single time. The sample consisted of blood. These receptors came from a young man in good health.

The table lists this clonotype with a few counts. J is TRBJ2-5 and V is TRBV28; D is tentatively TRBD1 or TRBD2 (5 bases each). The germline CDR1 and CDR2 sequences are MDHEN and SYDVKM. V was pared by 6 bases and J by 4 bases, with 24 bases between. This CDR3 has 17 residues. CDR3 residues: CASSPPLGRPMGETQYF. The CDR3 DNA is TGTGCCAGCAGCCCCCCCTTGGGACGCCCGATGGGAGAGACCCAGTACTTC.

This chain links TRBV28 with TRBJ2-5, with 7 positions matching TRBD2. V was pared by 0 bases and J by 5 bases, with 6 bases of the junction left unmatched. From germline, CDR1 is MDHEN and CDR2 SYDVKM. The CDR3 runs 15 residues. CDR3 DNA: TGTGCCAGCAGTTTATGGGGAGGGTTTGTTGAGACCCAGTACTTC. This sequence encodes CASSLWGGFVETQYF.

This clonotype appeared a few times. The V and J genes are TRBV23-1 and TRBJ2-7; no definite D call. TRBV23-1 is designated an ORF whose function remains uncertain. V gave up 3 bases and J gave up 8 bases, with 14 bases separating them. This CDR3 has 13 amino acids. The CDR3 coding sequence is TGCGCCAGCAGTCACGCCCCCTTTTTCAAGCAGTACTTC. Its translation is CASSHAPFFKQYF.

The rearrangement joins TRBV27 to TRBJ2-7; D may match TRBD1 or TRBD2 (6 bases each). The germline gives CDR1 MNHEY, CDR2 SMNVEV (reference sequence). This CDR3 is 16 amino acids long. Trimming took off 6 bases at V and 3 bases at J, with 21 bases between the two ends. The CDR3 DNA is TGTGCCAGCAGCCGGGTGGAGGGGGGCTTCGACTACGAGCAGTACTTC. Its protein product is CASSRVEGGFDYEQYF.